Listed below are T cell receptor beta chains from one sample, sequenced in a study of blood T cell repertoires in COVID-19. The protocol was immunoSEQ multiplex PCR, while the TCRdb copy is restricted to in-frame clones and leaves out a portion. The sample shows some 150,000 clones, about four fifths of them seen only once. Source material: peripheral blood. The source of these receptors is a man aged 60 to 75 with acute or convalescent COVID-19. Both conserved end residues are part of each CDR3. D genes are given only for firm matches. Some rows mark clone size as missing; the rest say once, few, many or name a class of expanded clone.

d_gene,v_gene,j_gene,abundance,CDR3nt,CDR3aa
TRBD2,TRBV5-4,TRBJ2-7,NA,TGTGCCAGCAGCTTGTCGTGGGGGGGTGGGTACGAGCAGTACTTC,CASSLSWGGGYEQYF
TRBD2,TRBV18,TRBJ2-1,NA,TGTGCCAGCTCACGCTGGACTAGCGGGGGGAGCAATGAGCAGTTCTTC,CASSRWTSGGSNEQFF
TRBD1,TRBV24-1,TRBJ2-7,NA,TGTGCCACCAGTGATTCGGAGGCCGGGACAGGGGGTACCTACGAGCAGTACTTC,CATSDSEAGTGGTYEQYF
NA,TRBV5-6,TRBJ2-7,NA,TGTGCCAGCAGCTGGAGGGCACGTGGCAGTTCCTACGAGCAGTACTTC,CASSWRARGSSYEQYF
TRBD1,TRBV4-2,TRBJ1-4,NA,TGTGCCAGCAGCCAACTCCGGACAGGGAGTAATGAAAAACTGTTTTTT,CASSQLRTGSNEKLFF
NA,TRBV6-5,TRBJ1-1,NA,TGTGCCAGCTCCAGCGCAGGGACTCTGAACACTGAAGCTTTCTTT,CASSSAGTLNTEAFF
TRBD2,TRBV5-5,TRBJ2-1,NA,TGTGCCAGCAGTTACGGACTAGCTAGGCGCAATGAGCAGTTCTTC,CASSYGLARRNEQFF
NA,TRBV21-1,TRBJ2-7,NA,TGTGCCAGCACCACCGAATGGGGACAGGACTACGAGCAGTACTTC,CASTTEWGQDYEQYF
NA,TRBV7-6,TRBJ2-1,NA,TGTGCCAGCAGCCGCGGAGTTGGACAAAACAATGAGCAGTTCTTC,CASSRGVGQNNEQFF
NA,TRBV6-5,TRBJ1-2,NA,TGTGCCAGCAACACCCCAGGGGAGGGAAATGGCTACACCTTC,CASNTPGEGNGYTF
NA,TRBV7-3,TRBJ2-5,NA,TGTGCCAGCAGCTTAAACGGGGGAGAGGGGGAGACCCAGTACTTC,CASSLNGGEGETQYF
NA,TRBV4-3,TRBJ2-7,NA,TGCGCCAGCAGCCAAGACAGGCCCTACGAGCAGTACTTC,CASSQDRPYEQYF
NA,TRBV5-1,TRBJ2-7,once,TGCGCCAGCAGTGGCGGAAACACCTACGAGCAGTACTTC,CASSGGNTYEQYF
NA,TRBV20-1,TRBJ2-3,NA,TGCAGTGCTAGTGGAGGGCCGGCAGATACGCAGTATTTT,CSASGGPADTQYF
NA,TRBV24-1,TRBJ1-5,NA,TGTGCCACCAGTGATTTTGGCAGCAATCAGCCCCAGCATTTT,CATSDFGSNQPQHF
TRBD2,TRBV7-8,TRBJ2-3,NA,TGTGCCAGCAGCCCCAGAGCGGGGGGCTCTACAGATACGCAGTATTTT,CASSPRAGGSTDTQYF
TRBD1,TRBV4-2,TRBJ1-2,once,TGTGCCAGCACCCGGACAGGGACGGTCGGCGGCTACACCTTC,CASTRTGTVGGYTF
TRBD1,TRBV5-6,TRBJ1-2,NA,TGTGCCAGCAGCATAGGACAGGGCTATGGCTACACCTTC,CASSIGQGYGYTF
NA,TRBV12-5,TRBJ1-1,NA,TGTGCTAGTGGATCTCAGGGGTACACTGAAGCTTTCTTT,CASGSQGYTEAFF
NA,TRBV19,TRBJ1-1,NA,TGTGCCAGTACTGGGGAGTTGAACACTGAAGCTTTCTTT,CASTGELNTEAFF
TRBD1,TRBV6-5,TRBJ1-2,NA,TGTGCCAGCAGTTACCGGGACAGGGCCTATGGCTACACCTTC,CASSYRDRAYGYTF
TRBD1,TRBV25-1,TRBJ2-7,NA,TGTGCCAGCAGTGATTCTCCCGGGACAGCTACGACGCAGTACTTC,CASSDSPGTATTQYF
NA,TRBV7-6,TRBJ1-1,NA,TGTGCCAGCAGCCTCGGGCCTCCCGACAGGAACACTGAAGCTTTCTTT,CASSLGPPDRNTEAFF
TRBD1,TRBV30,TRBJ2-7,NA,TGTGCCTGGAGTGTACCGGGACAGGGGTACGAGCAGTACTTC,CAWSVPGQGYEQYF
TRBD1,TRBV18,TRBJ2-7,NA,TGTGCCAGCTCATCGGGGACAGGGGGCTACGAGCAGTACTTC,CASSSGTGGYEQYF
NA,TRBV30,TRBJ2-7,once,TGTGCCTGGAGTGTAGACCCCGGCAGGGTACTATCCTACGAGCAGTACTTC,CAWSVDPGRVLSYEQYF